These 30 T cell receptor beta chains were sequenced from one sample in a study of regulatory T cells in long-lasting Graves disease. CDR3 regions were amplified by Arm-PCR using iRepertoire HTBI primers to build TCR beta libraries. TCRdb called the multiplex PCR reads again in MiXCR, with one record for every CDR3 protein. The sample holds around 450,000 distinct CDR3 sequences, under 15% seen once. Time point defined: newly diagnosed GD, antithyroid drugs for less than 3 months. PBMC-extracted RNA yielded the TCR library. These data also featured in a second study, about T cells in Graves' hyperthyroidism and ophthalmopathy.

The source material was peripheral blood mononuclear cells (PBMCs), sampled at new diagnosis, from a patient treated with antithyroid drugs. The receptors derive from a woman in her thirties with Graves disease.

This clonotype has ten or more counts. The J gene is TRBJ2-5, the V gene TRBV11-1; TRBD1 matches at 7 bases. J was trimmed by 5 bases and V by 1 base; bases with no gene match: 1. The germline gives CDR1 SGHAT, CDR2 FQDESV (reference sequence). The CDR3 length is 13 residues. Here the CDR3 reads CASSLDRGETQYF. CDR3 nucleotide sequence: TGTGCCAGCAGCTTAGACAGGGGTGAGACCCAGTACTTC. Full variable domain (missing parts from reference TRBV11-1 and TRBJ2-5): EAEVAQSPRYKITEKSQAVAFWCDPISGHATLYWYRQILGQGPELLVQFQDESVVDDSQLPKDRFSAERLKGVDSTLKIQPAELGDSAMYLCASSLDRGETQYFGPGTRLLVL.

This clonotype was found many times. At one end the junction does not follow the germline gene, possibly because of a read error. The genes are TRBV5-1 and TRBJ2-2; a possible D gene is TRBD2 (6 bases). Germline V gene sequence: CDR1 SGHRS, CDR2 YFSETQ. This CDR3 has 14 amino acids. The CDR3 DNA is TGTGCCAGCAGCTTAGCGGTTAACACCGGGGAGCTGTTTTTT. As protein: CASSLAVNTGELFF.

The chain employs TRBV10-2 and TRBJ1-5, with D possibly TRBD1 on 5 matching bases. Germline CDR1 is WSHSY and CDR2 is SAAADI. The CDR3 is 15 residues long. The V end lost 0 bases, the J end lost 3 bases, and 9 bases lay between the germline ends. The CDR3 region is CASSESAGPNQPQHF. The DNA of the CDR3 is TGCGCCAGCAGTGAGTCAGCAGGGCCCAATCAGCCCCAGCATTTT.

This chain links TRBV29-1 with TRBJ2-1; D perhaps matches TRBD1 (5 bases). In germline, CDR1 is SQVTM, CDR2 ANQGSEA. CDR3 length: 12 amino acids. The V and J ends lost 4 bases and 7 bases respectively, with 11 bases between them. Here the CDR3 DNA reads TGCAGCGTTGGCTCAGGGATGAATGAGCAGTTCTTC. Translated, it gives CSVGSGMNEQFF.

At least ten counts were recorded for this clonotype. This chain links TRBV5-1 with TRBJ2-5; maybe TRBD2 (5 bases). CDR1 is SGHRS and CDR2 is YFSETQ in the germline V gene. V lost 0 bases to trimming and J lost 2 bases, with 11 bases between them. The CDR3 sequence is 15 residues long. This CDR3 is CASSLDPGFQETQYF. The CDR3 DNA sequence: TGCGCCAGCAGCTTGGATCCGGGATTTCAAGAGACCCAGTACTTC.

A word on this clonotype: A much larger clone lies one base from this, so it may be a read error. The rearrangement joins TRBV15 to TRBJ2-7; TRBD2 aligns across 8 bases. Germline assignment: CDR1 LNHNV and CDR2 YYDKDF (reference sequence). The ends lost 2 bases at V and 3 bases at J; junction bases unmatched: 6. The CDR3 sequence is 15 residues long. Written as DNA, the CDR3 is TGTGCCACCAGCAGAAAGCGGGAGATAATCTACGAGCAGTACTTC. This translates into CATSRKREIIYEQYF.

In its sample, this clonotype was seen once. The junction departs from the called germline gene at one end, perhaps through a read error. The chain recombines TRBV11-2 with TRBJ2-3; the match to TRBD2 covers 7 bases. This CDR3 spans 17 amino acids. The germline V gene encodes CDR1 SGHAT and CDR2 FQNNGV. The DNA of the CDR3 is TGTGCCAGCAGCCCCCTAACTTGGGGAGGGAACACAGATACGCGGTATTTT. Residues: CASSPLTWGGNTDTRYF.

The rearrangement links TRBV24-1 to TRBJ2-2; 9 bases map to TRBD1. Trimming at V came to 4 bases and at J to 6 bases, leaving 8 bases not matched to a gene. The CDR3 sequence is 16 residues long. Germline CDR1 reads KGHDR; CDR2 reads SFDVKD. CDR3 loop: CATSDPRTGVSGELFF. The CDR3 DNA follows: TGTGCCACCAGTGACCCAAGGACAGGGGTGTCCGGGGAGCTGTTTTTT.

This clonotype was counted a few times. The chain links TRBV6-2 or TRBV6-3 to TRBJ2-1, with TRBD1 matching over 7 bases. Germline assignment: CDR1 MNHEY and CDR2 SVGEGT. This CDR3 has 14 amino acids. V trimming: 6 bases; J trimming: 4 bases; junction bases outside the gene matches: 6. The CDR3 bases are TGTGCCAGCAGCCATGGGACAGCTTACAATGAGCAGTTCTTC. Amino acids: CASSHGTAYNEQFF.

V is TRBV6-1 and J is TRBJ2-7; D gene uncertain. This CDR3 has 13 amino acids. V lost 1 base, J lost 4 bases, and 8 bases lay in between. Looked up from germline, CDR1 is MNHNS and CDR2 is SASEGT. The CDR3 reads CASSEGAIYEQYF. The CDR3 bases are TGTGCCAGCAGTGAAGGAGCCATTTACGAGCAGTACTTC.

The CDR3 DNA follows: TGTGCCACCAGTGAAGCCCCACCCGGGACTAGACCCCCTGGTGAGCAGTTCTTC. Amino acids: CATSEAPPGTRPPGEQFF. The chain is built from TRBV24-1 and TRBJ2-1; TRBD2 aligns across 8 bases. V lost 4 bases, J lost 9 bases, and 19 bases stayed unmatched. This CDR3 is built from 18 residues. Per germline, CDR1 KGHDR and CDR2 SFDVKD.

Concerning this clonotype itself: Since a much larger clone is just one base distant, this may be a read error. The chain employs TRBV7-6 and TRBJ1-1, with D perhaps TRBD1 (6 bases). The CDR3 sequence is 13 residues long. The germline V gene has CDR1 SGHVS and CDR2 FNYEAQ. The V end lost 3 bases, the J end lost 4 bases, and 9 bases lay between the germline ends. The CDR3 bases are TGTGCCAGCAGCTTGTCAGGGGCCACTGAAGCTTTCTTT. Translation: CASSLSGATEAFF.

This clonotype was seen repeatedly, ten times or more. The rearrangement joins TRBV27 to TRBJ1-2, with D unclear. Between the trimmed V and J ends, which lost 2 bases and 4 bases, there was a span of 11 bases. Germline CDR1 and CDR2: MNHEY and SMNVEV (reference sequence). The CDR3 totals 14 residues. In DNA, the CDR3 is TGTGCCAGCAGTTTAAATGGCCGGAGCTATGGCTACACCTTC. Translating gives CASSLNGRSYGYTF.

This clonotype occurred many times. V is TRBV5-1 and J is TRBJ2-2; weak D call: TRBD2 (6 bases). Germline CDR1 and CDR2: SGHRS and YFSETQ. CDR3 length: 15 residues. Trimming took off 5 bases at V and 2 bases at J, with 13 bases between the two ends. The CDR3 reads CASRGGLSNTGELFF. DNA of the CDR3: TGCGCCAGCAGGGGGGGACTGAGTAACACCGGGGAGCTGTTTTTT.

This clonotype has ten or more counts. The V call is TRBV5-1, the J call TRBJ2-7, with 9 bases fitting TRBD1. The V gene's germline CDR1 is SGHRS and CDR2 YFSETQ. Trimming took 4 bases from V and 4 from J; bases not matched to a gene: 6. The CDR3 is made up of 14 amino acids. CDR3 in amino acids: CASSIGTGLYEQYF. Written as DNA, the CDR3 is TGCGCCAGCAGCATCGGGACAGGGCTATACGAGCAGTACTTC.

This clonotype has at least ten counts. This rearrangement joins TRBV10-3 to TRBJ2-5; TRBD1 matches 9 bases. The junction had 3 bases not matched to a gene; V was cut back by 0 bases and J by 4 bases. Germline V gene lookup returns CDR1 ENHRY and CDR2 SYGVKD. This CDR3 is 15 amino acids long. The CDR3 spells CAISESGTGRETQYF. DNA for the CDR3: TGTGCCATCAGTGAGTCAGGGACAGGGCGAGAGACCCAGTACTTC.

The sample holds many counts of this clonotype. The CDR3 nucleotides are TGTGCCAGCAGCCAAGATGGGTTGCGGGACGGCACAGATACGCAGTATTTT. Amino acids: CASSQDGLRDGTDTQYF. The rearrangement joins TRBV3-1 to TRBJ2-3, with D perhaps TRBD2 (6 bases). CDR3 size: 17 residues. CDR1 and CDR2 from the germline V gene are LGHDT and YNNKEL (reference sequence). The V and J ends lost 0 bases and 1 base respectively, with 14 bases between them.

This clonotype was seen repeatedly, ten times or more. This chain connects TRBV28 to TRBJ2-3; 8 nucleotides agree with TRBD2. J lost 0 bases, V lost 11 bases, and 1 base had no gene match. The V gene's germline CDR1 is MDHEN and CDR2 SYDVKM. This CDR3 contains 12 residues. CDR3 sequence reads: CAASGSTDTQYF. The CDR3 DNA reads as TGTGCCGCTAGCGGGAGCACAGATACGCAGTATTTT.

The chain joins TRBV5-6 to TRBJ1-3; no definite D call. The CDR3 length is 14 residues. Germline-derived CDR1 and CDR2 are SGHDT and YYEEEE. V was clipped by 3 bases and J by 0 bases, with 7 bases between them. This CDR3 reads CASSWGNSGNTIYF. DNA for the CDR3: TGTGCCAGCAGCTGGGGAAACTCTGGAAACACCATATATTTT.

This clonotype was counted a few times. The chain uses TRBV20-1 and TRBJ1-3, with unresolved D. Germline CDR1 DFQATT, CDR2 SNEGSKA (reference sequence). The ends were cut back, 2 bases at V and 3 bases at J, with 14 bases in the middle. This CDR3 has 15 residues. The CDR3 protein is CSARTIRPLGNTIYF. The CDR3 DNA sequence: TGCAGTGCTAGAACCATCCGACCTCTTGGAAACACCATATATTTT.

At least ten counts were recorded for this clonotype. The chain has TRBV6-1 and TRBJ2-6, with TRBD2 identical over 10 bases. CDR1 is MNHNS and CDR2 is SASEGT in the germline V gene. The CDR3 length is 18 residues. Germline trimming cut 4 bases from V and 0 bases from J; bases unmatched to any gene: 6. CDR3 in amino acids: CASSARTSGNSGANVLTF. In nucleotides, the CDR3 is TGTGCCAGCAGTGCCCGGACTAGCGGAAACTCTGGGGCCAACGTCCTGACTTTC.

This clonotype was counted only a few times. The chain carries TRBV6-1 and TRBJ1-5; D not resolved. CDR1 and CDR2 from the germline V gene are MNHNS and SASEGT. V dropped 2 bases and J dropped 0 bases, with 11 bases sitting between them. The CDR3 consists of 16 residues. The CDR3 protein is CASSEKAGYSNQPQHF. CDR3 sequence (DNA): TGTGCCAGCAGTGAAAAGGCCGGCTATAGCAATCAGCCCCAGCATTTT.

This clonotype appeared many times. The genes are TRBV27 and TRBJ2-3, with D maybe TRBD2 (6 bases). Germline V gene sequence: CDR1 MNHEY, CDR2 SMNVEV (reference sequence). This CDR3 has 15 amino acids. Deletions cut 6 bases from V and 0 bases from J, with 13 bases between. The CDR3 protein is CASRATGTSTDTQYF. The CDR3 DNA follows: TGTGCCAGCAGGGCTACCGGGACTAGCACAGATACGCAGTATTTT.

This clonotype was found a few times. The chain links TRBV20-1 to TRBJ1-2, with 7 bases aligning to TRBD1. The junction had 3 bases not matched to a gene; V was cut back by 3 bases and J by 2 bases. Germline V gives CDR1 DFQATT, CDR2 SNEGSKA (reference sequence). This CDR3 comprises 13 residues. Here the CDR3 reads CSARGTVNYGYTF. For the CDR3, the DNA is TGCAGTGCTAGGGGGACAGTCAACTATGGCTACACCTTC.

The V and J genes are TRBV2 and TRBJ1-2, with D unresolved. The CDR3 consists of 11 residues. V dropped 6 bases and J dropped 4 bases, with 6 bases sitting between them. Germline-derived CDR1 and CDR2 are SNHLY and FYNNEI. The CDR3 reads CASRALYGYTF. CDR3 coding DNA: TGTGCCAGCAGGGCGCTCTATGGCTACACCTTC. The entire variable domain, with the rest obtained from reference TRBV2 and TRBJ1-2, is as follows: EPEVTQTPSHQVTQMGQEVILRCVPISNHLYFYWYRQILGQKVEFLVSFYNNEISEKSEIFDDQFSVERPDGSNFTLKIRSTKLEDSAMYFCASRALYGYTFGSGTRLTVV.

The chain is built from TRBV7-3 and TRBJ2-7, with 8 positions matching TRBD2. Germline CDR1 reads SGHTA; CDR2 reads FQGTGA. This CDR3 has 13 amino acids. The junction had 13 bases not matched to a gene; V was cut back by 9 bases and J by 9 bases. In nucleotides, the CDR3 is TGTGCCAGACCGGGACTAGGCATCGACGGGCAGTACTTC. Protein: CARPGLGIDGQYF.

This clonotype has at least ten counts. This sequence joins TRBV30 and TRBJ2-3, with a possible D match to TRBD2 (7 bases). This CDR3 has 15 residues. Trimming removed 0 bases at V and 1 base at J, with 11 bases between. Germline V gives CDR1 GTSNPN, CDR2 SVGIG (reference sequence). The CDR3 loop reads CAWSVPGGGTDTQYF. CDR3 bases: TGTGCCTGGAGTGTACCGGGGGGCGGCACAGATACGCAGTATTTT.

Of note for this clonotype: The junction and the germline gene differ at one end; a read error may be behind it. V gene TRBV19 combines with J gene TRBJ2-1, with D possibly being TRBD2 (7 bases). The CDR3 runs 14 residues. Germline CDR1 and CDR2: LNHDA and SQIVND (reference sequence). This CDR3 is CASSTGGPGNGQFF. The DNA for the CDR3 is TGTGCCAGTAGTACGGGGGGCCCAGGGAATGGGCAGTTCTTC.

This clonotype was detected many times. This rearrangement joins TRBV7-9 to TRBJ2-1, with D unresolved. Between the trimmed V and J ends, which lost 5 bases and 7 bases, there was a span of 9 bases. Germline CDR1 is SEHNR and CDR2 is FQNEAQ (reference sequence). The CDR3 covers 12 residues. The CDR3 protein is CASSPVGNEQFF. DNA for the CDR3: TGTGCCAGCAGCCCTGTCGGGAATGAGCAGTTCTTC.

This clonotype was recorded many times. The chain couples TRBV28 to TRBJ2-2; no clear D. This CDR3 region has 9 residues. Trimming pared 3 bases from V and 10 bases from J, leaving 0 bases between. Germline CDR1 MDHEN, CDR2 SYDVKM. CDR3 amino acids: CASSLELFF. DNA of the CDR3: TGTGCCAGCAGTTTGGAGCTGTTTTTT.